These 3 T cell receptor beta chains were all obtained from the same sample, sequenced in a study of early T cells in non-severe SARS-CoV-2 infection. A single record per CDR3 protein comes from TCRdb applying MiXCR to the 5' RACE reads. This table holds approximately 66,000 distinct CDR3 sequences, around 14% found once. Sequencing was carried out using whole blood. These TCRs come from an adult who was a healthcare worker with PCR-confirmed SARS-CoV-2 infection or an uninfected control (not recorded which).

This clonotype has a count of ten or more. The chain combines TRBV29-1 with TRBJ2-1; D is ambiguous. The CDR3 sequence is 11 residues long. V gave up 4 bases and J gave up 7 bases, with 8 bases separating them. CDR1 and CDR2 (germline): SQVTM, ANQGSEA. The CDR3 protein is CSVGSQNEQFF. CDR3 bases: TGCAGCGTTGGTTCTCAGAATGAGCAGTTCTTC.

The V gene is TRBV19, the J gene TRBJ2-2; 8 nucleotides align to TRBD1. After removal of 6 bases from V and 1 base from J, the junction contained 7 bases not matched to a gene. Germline V gene lookup returns CDR1 LNHDA and CDR2 SQIVND (reference sequence). This CDR3 region has 16 residues. CDR3 loop: CASRDPRGRNTGELFF. In nucleotides, the CDR3 is TGTGCCAGTAGAGACCCCAGGGGGCGGAACACCGGGGAGCTGTTTTTT. Complete variable domain (other parts from reference TRBV19 and TRBJ2-2): DGGITQSPKYLFRKEGQNVTLSCEQNLNHDAMYWYRQDPGQGLRLIYYSQIVNDFQKGDIAEGYSVSREKKESFPLTVTSAQKNPTAFYLCASRDPRGRNTGELFFGEGSRLTVL.

This clonotype was observed a few times. This chain connects TRBV19 to TRBJ2-2; D is tentatively TRBD1 or TRBD2 (5 bases each). The CDR3 sequence is 16 residues long. V was clipped by 6 bases and J by 5 bases, with 19 bases between them. Germline assignment: CDR1 LNHDA and CDR2 SQIVND (reference sequence). For the CDR3, the DNA is TGTGCCAGTAGGGTCGAGGGGCAGGGCAGAACCGGGGAGCTGTTTTTT. Encoded protein: CASRVEGQGRTGELFF.